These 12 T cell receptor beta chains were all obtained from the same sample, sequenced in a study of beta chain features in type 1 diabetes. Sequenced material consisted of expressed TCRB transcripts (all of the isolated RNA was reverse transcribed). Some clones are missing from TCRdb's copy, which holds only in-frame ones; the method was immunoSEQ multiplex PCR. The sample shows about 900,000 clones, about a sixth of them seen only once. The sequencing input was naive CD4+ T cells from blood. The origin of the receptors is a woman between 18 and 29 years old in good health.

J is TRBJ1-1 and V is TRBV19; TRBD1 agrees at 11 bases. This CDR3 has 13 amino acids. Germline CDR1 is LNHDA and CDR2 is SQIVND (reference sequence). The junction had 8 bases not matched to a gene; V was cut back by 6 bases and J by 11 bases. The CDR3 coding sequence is TGTGCCAGTAGCGCCGGGACAGGGGGTGGCGCTTTCTTT. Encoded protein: CASSAGTGGGAFF.

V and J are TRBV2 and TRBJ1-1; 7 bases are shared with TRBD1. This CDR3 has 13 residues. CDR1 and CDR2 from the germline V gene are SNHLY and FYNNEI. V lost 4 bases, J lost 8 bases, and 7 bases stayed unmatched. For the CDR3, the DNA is TGTGCCAGCAGTGTCGAACAGGGGAGGGAAGCTTTCTTT. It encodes CASSVEQGREAFF.

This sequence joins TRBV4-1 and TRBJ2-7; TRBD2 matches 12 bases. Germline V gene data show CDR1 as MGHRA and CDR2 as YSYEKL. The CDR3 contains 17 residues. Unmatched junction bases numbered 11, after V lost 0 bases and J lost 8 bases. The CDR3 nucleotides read TGCGCCAGCAGCCAAGACCAGGAACTAGCGGGAGGTCTTAAGCAGTACTTC. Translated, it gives CASSQDQELAGGLKQYF.

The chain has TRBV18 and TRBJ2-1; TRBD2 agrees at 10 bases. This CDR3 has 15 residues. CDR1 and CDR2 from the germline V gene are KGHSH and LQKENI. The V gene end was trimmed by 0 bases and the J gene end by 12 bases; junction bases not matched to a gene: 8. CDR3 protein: CASSPPLASGSRQFF. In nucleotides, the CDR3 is TGTGCCAGCTCACCACCGTTGGCTAGCGGGAGTAGGCAGTTCTTC.

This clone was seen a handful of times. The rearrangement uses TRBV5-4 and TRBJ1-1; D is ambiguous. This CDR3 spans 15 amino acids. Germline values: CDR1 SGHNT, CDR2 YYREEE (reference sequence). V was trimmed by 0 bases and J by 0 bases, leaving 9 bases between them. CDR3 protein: CASSLAFGLNTEAFF. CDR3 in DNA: TGTGCCAGCAGCTTGGCTTTCGGGTTGAACACTGAAGCTTTCTTT.

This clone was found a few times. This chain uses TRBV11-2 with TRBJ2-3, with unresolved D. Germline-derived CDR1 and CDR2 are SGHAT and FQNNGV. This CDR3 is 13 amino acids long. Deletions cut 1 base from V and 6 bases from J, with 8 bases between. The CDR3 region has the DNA TGTGCCAGCAGCTTAGGGCTCCTGGATACGCAGTATTTT. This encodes CASSLGLLDTQYF.

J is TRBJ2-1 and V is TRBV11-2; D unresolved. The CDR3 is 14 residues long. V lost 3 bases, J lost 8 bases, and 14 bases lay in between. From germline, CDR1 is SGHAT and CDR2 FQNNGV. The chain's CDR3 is CASSLGLGWDEQFF. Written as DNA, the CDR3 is TGTGCCAGCAGCTTGGGTCTTGGATGGGATGAGCAGTTCTTC.

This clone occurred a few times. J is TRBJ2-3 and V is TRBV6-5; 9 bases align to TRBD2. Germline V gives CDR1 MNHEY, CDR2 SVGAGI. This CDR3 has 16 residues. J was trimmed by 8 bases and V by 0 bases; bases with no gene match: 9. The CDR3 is CASSYSGVAGVSTQYF. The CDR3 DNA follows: TGTGCCAGCAGTTACTCTGGCGTAGCGGGAGTCTCTACGCAGTATTTT.

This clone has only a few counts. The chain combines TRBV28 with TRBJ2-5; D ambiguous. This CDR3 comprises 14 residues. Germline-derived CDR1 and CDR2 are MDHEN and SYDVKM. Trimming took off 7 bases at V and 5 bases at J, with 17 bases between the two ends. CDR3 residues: CASNHNRGRETQYF. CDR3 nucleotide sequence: TGTGCCAGCAACCACAATAGAGGTCGGGAGACCCAGTACTTC.

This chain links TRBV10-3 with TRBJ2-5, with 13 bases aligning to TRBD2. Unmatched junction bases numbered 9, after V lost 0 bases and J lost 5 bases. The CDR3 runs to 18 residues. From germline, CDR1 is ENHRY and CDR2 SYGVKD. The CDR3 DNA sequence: TGTGCCATCAGTGAGTCGGCAGGACTAGCGGGAGAGGGGGAGACCCAGTACTTC. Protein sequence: CAISESAGLAGEGETQYF.

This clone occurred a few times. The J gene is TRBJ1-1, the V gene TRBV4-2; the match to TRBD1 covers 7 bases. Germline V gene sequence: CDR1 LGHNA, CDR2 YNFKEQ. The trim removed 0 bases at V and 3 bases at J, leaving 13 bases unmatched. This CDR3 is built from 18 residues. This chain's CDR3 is CASSQDPFRDRIYTEAFF. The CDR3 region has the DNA TGTGCCAGCAGCCAAGATCCGTTCCGGGACAGAATTTACACTGAAGCTTTCTTT.

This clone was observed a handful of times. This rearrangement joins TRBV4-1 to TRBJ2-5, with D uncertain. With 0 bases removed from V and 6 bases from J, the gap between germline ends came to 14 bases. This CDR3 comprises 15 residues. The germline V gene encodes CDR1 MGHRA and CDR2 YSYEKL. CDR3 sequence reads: CASSQDSAWAQTQYF. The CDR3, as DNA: TGCGCCAGCAGCCAAGATTCTGCTTGGGCGCAGACCCAGTACTTC.